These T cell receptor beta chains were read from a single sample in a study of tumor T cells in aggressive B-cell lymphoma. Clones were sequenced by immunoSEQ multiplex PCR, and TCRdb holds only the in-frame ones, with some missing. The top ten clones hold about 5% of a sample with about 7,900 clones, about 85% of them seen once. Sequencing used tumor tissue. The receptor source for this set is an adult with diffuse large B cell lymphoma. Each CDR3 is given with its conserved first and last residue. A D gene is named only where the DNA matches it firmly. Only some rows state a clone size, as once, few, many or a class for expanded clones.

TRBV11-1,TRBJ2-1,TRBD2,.,CASSQWTSPNEQFF,TGTGCCAGCAGTCAGTGGACTAGCCCCAATGAGCAGTTCTTC
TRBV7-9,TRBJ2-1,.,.,CASRRDNEQFF,TGTGCCAGCAGGAGGGACAATGAGCAGTTCTTC
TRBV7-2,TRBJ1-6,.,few,CASSLQNSPLHF,TGTGCCAGCAGCTTACAGAATTCACCCCTCCACTTT
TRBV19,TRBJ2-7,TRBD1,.,CASSTGTGIVVDEQYF,TGTGCCAGTAGTACCGGGACAGGGATCGTTGTGGACGAGCAGTACTTC
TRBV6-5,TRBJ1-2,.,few,CASSSTGNSYGYTF,TGTGCCAGCAGTTCAACAGGGAATTCCTATGGCTACACCTTC
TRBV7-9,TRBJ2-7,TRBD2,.,CASSSAGVVAGDNEQYF,TGTGCCAGCAGCTCGGCGGGGGTGGTAGCGGGAGACAACGAGCAGTACTTC
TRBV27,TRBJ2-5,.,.,CASSLWREGTQYF,TGTGCCAGCAGTTTATGGAGGGAAGGGACCCAGTACTTC
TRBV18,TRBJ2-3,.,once,CASSPTGDTQYF,TGTGCCAGCTCACCGACGGGAGATACGCAGTATTTT
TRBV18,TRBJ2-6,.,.,CASSPLGQGNAGANVLTF,TGTGCCAGCTCCCCGCTCGGGCAGGGGAACGCTGGGGCCAACGTCCTGACTTTC
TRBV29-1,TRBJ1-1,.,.,CSVAGSQVTEAFF,TGCAGCGTTGCAGGAAGTCAGGTGACTGAAGCTTTCTTT
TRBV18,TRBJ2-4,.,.,CASSPESGRNIQYF,TGTGCCAGCTCACCAGAAAGCGGTAGAAACATTCAGTACTTC
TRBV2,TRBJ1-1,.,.,CASQRLDMNTEAFF,TGTGCCAGTCAGCGCCTGGACATGAACACTGAAGCTTTCTTT
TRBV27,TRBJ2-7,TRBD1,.,CASSLSPTGLSEQYF,TGTGCCAGCAGTTTATCCCCGACAGGGCTCTCCGAGCAGTACTTC
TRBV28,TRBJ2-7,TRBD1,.,CASGTWDSSYEQYF,TGTGCCAGCGGAACGTGGGACAGTTCCTACGAGCAGTACTTC
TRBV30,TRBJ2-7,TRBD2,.,CAWSGGLGGEQYF,TGTGCCTGGAGTGGGGGACTAGGAGGCGAGCAGTACTTC
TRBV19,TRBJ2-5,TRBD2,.,CASSQGFFTSGTQETQYF,TGTGCCAGTAGTCAGGGTTTTTTTACTAGCGGGACCCAAGAGACCCAGTACTTC
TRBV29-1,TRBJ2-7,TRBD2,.,CSVVGQWGSGSYEQYF,TGCAGCGTTGTAGGCCAGTGGGGAAGCGGGAGCTACGAGCAGTACTTC
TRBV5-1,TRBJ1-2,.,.,CASSRGQNYGYTF,TGCGCCAGCAGCCGTGGACAGAACTATGGCTACACCTTC
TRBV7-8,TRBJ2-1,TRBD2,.,CASSLSGNTHEQFF,TGTGCCAGCAGCTTAAGCGGGAACACCCATGAGCAGTTCTTC
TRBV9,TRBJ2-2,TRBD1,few,CASSVQQGAVAGELFF,TGTGCCAGCAGCGTACAGCAGGGGGCTGTCGCCGGGGAGCTGTTTTTT
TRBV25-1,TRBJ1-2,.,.,CASSHGHYGNYGYTF,TGTGCCAGCAGTCATGGACATTATGGGAACTATGGCTACACCTTC
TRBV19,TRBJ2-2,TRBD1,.,CASERQGLITSGELFF,TGTGCCAGCGAGAGACAGGGGTTAATCACGTCCGGGGAGCTGTTTTTT
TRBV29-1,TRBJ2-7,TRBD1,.,CSVVGTGEQYF,TGCAGCGTTGTTGGGACAGGCGAGCAGTACTTC
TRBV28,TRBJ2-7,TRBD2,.,CASSLLAGESYEQYF,TGTGCCAGCAGTTTATTGGCGGGAGAGTCCTACGAGCAGTACTTC
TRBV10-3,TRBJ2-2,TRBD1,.,CAIRPGQGYVGELFF,TGTGCCATCAGACCGGGACAGGGTTATGTCGGGGAGCTGTTTTTT
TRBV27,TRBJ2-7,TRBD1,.,CASRGPRDSSYEQYF,TGTGCCAGCAGGGGCCCAAGGGACAGCTCCTACGAGCAGTACTTC
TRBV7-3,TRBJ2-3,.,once,CASSLAPSTDTQYF,TGTGCCAGCAGCTTAGCGCCTAGCACAGATACGCAGTATTTT
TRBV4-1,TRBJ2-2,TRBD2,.,CASSQGGLAGAGELFF,TGCGCCAGCAGCCAGGGAGGACTAGCGGGAGCCGGGGAGCTGTTTTTT
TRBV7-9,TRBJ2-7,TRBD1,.,CASSLRQGTYEQYF,TGTGCCAGCAGCTTACGACAGGGAACCTACGAGCAGTACTTC
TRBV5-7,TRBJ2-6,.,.,CASSLALSGANVLTF,TGTGCCAGCAGCTTGGCCCTCTCTGGGGCCAACGTCCTGACTTTC
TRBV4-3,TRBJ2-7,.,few,CASSQDFRTSAYEQYF,TGCGCCAGCAGCCAAGATTTCCGGACAAGTGCCTACGAGCAGTACTTC
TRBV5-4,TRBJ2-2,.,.,CASSLGGANTGELFF,TGTGCTAGCAGCCTCGGAGGGGCTAACACCGGGGAGCTGTTTTTT
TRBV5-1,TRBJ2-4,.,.,CASSLGLVEEAKNIQYF,TGCGCCAGCAGCTTGGGGTTAGTGGAGGAGGCCAAAAACATTCAGTACTTC
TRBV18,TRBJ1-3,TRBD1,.,CASSQTLDRGSGNTIYF,TGTGCCAGCTCACAGACTTTGGACAGGGGCTCTGGAAACACCATATATTTT
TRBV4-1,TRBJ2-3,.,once,CASSQLQGLTDTQYF,TGCGCCAGCAGCCAGCTACAGGGCCTGACAGATACGCAGTATTTT
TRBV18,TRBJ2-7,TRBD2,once,CASSPGLAGVLRAHEQYF,TGTGCCAGCTCACCAGGACTAGCGGGAGTCCTACGAGCCCATGAGCAGTACTTC
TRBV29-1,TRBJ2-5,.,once,CSARAGGETQYF,TGCAGCGCTCGGGCAGGCGGGGAGACCCAGTACTTC
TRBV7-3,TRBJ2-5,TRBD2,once,CASSLTLAGGSETQYF,TGTGCCAGCAGCTTAACTCTGGCGGGAGGGTCGGAGACCCAGTACTTC
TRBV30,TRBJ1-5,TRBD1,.,CAWSWTGSLNQPQHF,TGTGCCTGGAGTTGGACAGGGTCCCTCAATCAGCCCCAGCATTTT
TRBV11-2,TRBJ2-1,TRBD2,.,CASSPGLAGNNEQFF,TGTGCCAGCAGCCCAGGACTAGCGGGAAACAATGAGCAGTTCTTC
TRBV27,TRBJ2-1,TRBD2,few,CASSVGLAGVDEQFF,TGTGCCAGCAGTGTGGGACTAGCGGGAGTGGATGAGCAGTTCTTC
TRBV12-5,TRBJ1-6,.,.,CASGLAIQSSYNSPLHF,TGTGCTAGTGGTTTGGCAATACAGAGCTCCTATAATTCACCCCTCCACTTT
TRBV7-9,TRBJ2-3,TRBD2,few,CASSLSLPTSGTNTQYF,TGTGCCAGCAGCTTATCCTTGCCCACTAGCGGCACGAATACGCAGTATTTT
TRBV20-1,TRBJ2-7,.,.,CSARDFDEQYF,TGCAGTGCTAGAGATTTCGACGAGCAGTACTTC
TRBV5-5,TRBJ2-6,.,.,CASSLGGTGANVLTF,TGTGCCAGCAGCCTAGGGGGAACTGGGGCCAACGTCCTGACTTTC
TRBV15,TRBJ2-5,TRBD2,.,CATSRPGLAGKSRETQYF,TGTGCCACCAGCAGACCTGGACTAGCGGGAAAGTCTCGGGAGACCCAGTACTTC
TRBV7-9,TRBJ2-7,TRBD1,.,CASSLADRGLYEQYF,TGTGCCAGCAGCTTAGCCGACAGGGGCCTCTACGAGCAGTACTTC
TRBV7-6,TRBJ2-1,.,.,CASSSDRYNEQFF,TGTGCCAGCAGCTCAGACAGGTACAATGAGCAGTTCTTC
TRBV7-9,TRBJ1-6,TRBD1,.,CASSPGGQGNSPLHF,TGTGCCAGCAGCCCAGGGGGACAGGGAAATTCACCCCTCCACTTT
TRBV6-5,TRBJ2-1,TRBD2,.,CASSYSLAGGLEQFF,TGTGCCAGCAGTTACTCGCTAGCGGGAGGGCTTGAGCAGTTCTTC
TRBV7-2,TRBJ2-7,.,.,CASSNRGRGSYEQYF,TGTGCCAGCAGCAATAGGGGGAGAGGCTCCTACGAGCAGTACTTC
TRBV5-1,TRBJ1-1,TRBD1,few,CASRRGGTATEAFF,TGCGCCAGCAGGCGAGGGGGCACCGCCACTGAAGCTTTCTTT
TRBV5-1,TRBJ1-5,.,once,CASSLDTPGDQPQHF,TGCGCCAGCAGCTTGGACACCCCGGGGGATCAGCCCCAGCATTTT
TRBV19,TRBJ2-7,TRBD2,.,CASSRLAGAGSEQYF,TGTGCCAGTAGTCGCCTAGCGGGAGCCGGGAGCGAGCAGTACTTC
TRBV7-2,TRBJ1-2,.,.,CASSLEGRGDGYTF,TGTGCCAGCAGCTTAGAGGGCAGGGGCGATGGCTACACCTTC
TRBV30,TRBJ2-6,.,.,CAWWSAVVGANVLTF,TGTGCCTGGTGGTCAGCGGTGGTTGGGGCCAACGTCCTGACTTTC